This TCR beta chain was captured in a study of PD-1 blockade in classical Hodgkin lymphoma. Every patient relapsed after autologous stem cell transplantation, and brentuximab vedotin exposure varied. The data were produced by immunoSEQ multiplex PCR, yet TCRdb's version contains in-frame clones alone and is incomplete. This sample carries approximately 17,000 clones, about 66% of them seen once, and the ten largest clones take approximately 8.8%. CDR1 is MNHEY, CDR2 SVGAGI, per germline. This CDR3 comprises 14 residues. V gave up 4 bases and J gave up 6 bases, with 15 bases separating them. The V gene is TRBV6-5, the J gene TRBJ1-2, with D unclear. This specimen was peripheral blood mononuclear cells (PBMCs), taken before the second cycle of nivolumab. The receptor comes from a human donor with classical Hodgkin lymphoma. This CDR3 reads CASSFGRFENGYTF. The CDR3, as DNA: TGTGCCAGCAGTTTCGGTCGATTCGAGAATGGCTACACCTTC.